A selection of T cell receptor beta chains follows, all from one sample in a study of cytomegalovirus exposure and HLA in healthy donors. Method: immunoSEQ multiplex PCR; TCRdb's copy keeps in-frame clones and lacks some. The sample consists of 100,000 or so clones, about four fifths of them appearing once. The source material was PBMCs. These receptors originate from a man under 40 in good health and CMV-seronegative. The CDR3 runs from the conserved cysteine through the conserved F or W. A D gene is named only where the DNA matches it firmly. Size is omitted from some rows. Given values are once, few, many or a class for expanded clones.

clone_size	d_call	v_call	j_call	cdr3_nt	cdr3_aa
NA	TRBD1	TRBV2	TRBJ1-2	TGTGCCAGCAGCTCAGGGGGAACTAACTATGGCTACACCTTC	CASSSGGTNYGYTF
NA	TRBD1	TRBV5-1	TRBJ1-1	TGCGCCAGCAGCTTTGAAGGGACAGGGCCTGAAGCTTTCTTT	CASSFEGTGPEAFF
few	NA	TRBV6-5	TRBJ1-5	TGTGCCAGCAGTTGGAGGGGAGGCAATCAGCCCCAGCATTTT	CASSWRGGNQPQHF
NA	TRBD1	TRBV6-5	TRBJ1-1	TGTGCCAGCAGCAAAACCCGACAGGGGACTGAAGCTTTCTTT	CASSKTRQGTEAFF
once	TRBD1	TRBV6-6	TRBJ1-5	TGTGCCAGCAGACGACAGGGAGAAGTTCAGCCCCAGCATTTT	CASRRQGEVQPQHF
NA	NA	TRBV9	TRBJ2-5	TGTGCCAGCAATCGGGCGGGCACCATCCAAGAGACCCAGTACTTC	CASNRAGTIQETQYF
few	NA	TRBV6-1	TRBJ1-1	TGTGCCAGCGGCTACAGTAACACTGAAGCTTTCTTT	CASGYSNTEAFF
few	TRBD1	TRBV2	TRBJ1-2	TGTGCCAGCATGCGGACAGGAGCCTATGGCTACACCTTC	CASMRTGAYGYTF
few	TRBD1	TRBV7-9	TRBJ2-7	TGTGCCAGCAGCTCGACAGGGGGCAGTAGGGACGAGCAGTACTTC	CASSSTGGSRDEQYF
NA	TRBD1	TRBV11-2	TRBJ1-1	TGTGCCAGCAGCCGCGACAGGGTGAACACTGAAGCTTTCTTT	CASSRDRVNTEAFF
NA	NA	TRBV5-1	TRBJ2-7	TGCGCCAGCAGCGCCGGGACACCTGCCTACGAGCAGTACTTC	CASSAGTPAYEQYF
NA	NA	TRBV11-2	TRBJ2-5	TGTGCCAGCAGCTTAGGGAGGCAGGGGGGAGAGACCCAGTACTTC	CASSLGRQGGETQYF
NA	NA	TRBV4-1	TRBJ1-1	TGCGCCAGCAGCCAAGTGGTTGGCCGGGGAATAAGCACTGAAGCTTTCTTT	CASSQVVGRGISTEAFF
NA	TRBD1	TRBV15	TRBJ2-7	TGTGCCACCAGCAGAGCGCCGACAGGGCGAGCCTACGAGCAGTACTTC	CATSRAPTGRAYEQYF
NA	NA	TRBV13	TRBJ2-1	TGTGCCAGCAGCTTCTCGGGGGAGCTGTTCTTC	CASSFSGELFF
NA	TRBD1	TRBV4-1	TRBJ1-5	TGCGCCAGCAGCCGGGGACAGACCAATCAGCCCCAGCATTTT	CASSRGQTNQPQHF
few	NA	TRBV5-1	TRBJ1-1	TGCGCCAGCAGCCCAAGACTGCTGAACACTGAAGCTTTCTTT	CASSPRLLNTEAFF
few	NA	TRBV6-1	TRBJ2-7	TGTGCCAGCAGTGAAGCTGGGCAGGTCCAGCAGTACTTC	CASSEAGQVQQYF
NA	TRBD1	TRBV29-1	TRBJ2-7	TGCAGCGTCCTATCTTCGGGGACAGGGGGATACTACGAGCAGTACTTC	CSVLSSGTGGYYEQYF
NA	NA	TRBV30	TRBJ2-5	TGTGCCTGGAGTGTAGGGGCAGCTCAAGAGACCCAGTACTTC	CAWSVGAAQETQYF
once	TRBD2	TRBV14	TRBJ2-5	TGTGCCAGCAGCCAAGGTGGGACTAGCGGGCCGGAGACCCAGTACTTC	CASSQGGTSGPETQYF
NA	TRBD2	TRBV7-3	TRBJ2-3	TGTGCCAGCAGCCCCCGGTTCCTAGCGGGAATGGATACGCAGTATTTT	CASSPRFLAGMDTQYF
once	TRBD2	TRBV30	TRBJ2-4	TGTGCCGGACGGGGGGAGGCAAACATTCAGTACTTC	CAGRGEANIQYF
NA	NA	TRBV7-8	TRBJ1-4	TGTGCCAGCAGCTTAAGTTTAGGGGCCACTAATGAAAAACTGTTTTTT	CASSLSLGATNEKLFF
NA	NA	TRBV7-2	TRBJ1-6	TGTGCCAGCAGCTTAGTAAGGAGTAATTCACCCCTCCACTTT	CASSLVRSNSPLHF
NA	NA	TRBV15	TRBJ1-1	TGTGCCACCAGCAGATCCCGGGGGATTGAAGCTTTCTTT	CATSRSRGIEAFF
NA	NA	TRBV5-1	TRBJ1-2	TGCGCCAGCAGCTCAGCGGGAGGAGGGACGGGCTATGGCTACACCTTC	CASSSAGGGTGYGYTF
NA	NA	TRBV20-1	TRBJ2-3	TGCAGTGCCGCAGGCACAGATACGCAGTATTTT	CSAAGTDTQYF
few	TRBD1	TRBV19	TRBJ1-2	TGTGCCAGTAGTCGACAGGGGAACTATGGCTACACCTTC	CASSRQGNYGYTF
NA	NA	TRBV9	TRBJ2-7	TGTGCCAGCAGCAGCGCCACTGGCTCCTACGAGCAGTACTTC	CASSSATGSYEQYF
few	TRBD1	TRBV6-1	TRBJ2-3	TGTGCCAGCAGGCAGACAGGGGGTACAGATACGCAGTATTTT	CASRQTGGTDTQYF
NA	NA	TRBV7-3	TRBJ1-1	TGTGCCAGCAGCCCCTCGGCGGGGGGGACTGAAGCTTTCTTT	CASSPSAGGTEAFF
NA	TRBD2	TRBV14	TRBJ2-7	TGTGCCAGCAGCCCACGAGGCAAACTAGCGGGGGGCCAAAGGTGGGAGCAGTACTTC	CASSPRGKLAGGQRWEQYF
NA	TRBD1	TRBV28	TRBJ2-7	TGTGCCAGCACCGACCGGGACAGGGATTACGAGCAGTACTTC	CASTDRDRDYEQYF
once	TRBD1	TRBV5-1	TRBJ1-4	TGCGCCAGCAGCTTTGCGGGACAGGGAAATGAAAAACTGTTTTTT	CASSFAGQGNEKLFF
NA	TRBD2	TRBV7-3	TRBJ2-1	TGTGCCAGCAGCTTGCAGGGAGGGACCTACAATGAGCAGTTCTTC	CASSLQGGTYNEQFF
NA	NA	TRBV7-9	TRBJ2-7	TGTGCCAGCAGCTTAGGCCGGACTTACGAGCAGTACTTC	CASSLGRTYEQYF
NA	TRBD2	TRBV6-4	TRBJ2-2	TGTGCCAGCAGTGACTTCCCCGACGGGGAGGGGAACACCGGGGAGCTGTTTTTT	CASSDFPDGEGNTGELFF
NA	TRBD1	TRBV19	TRBJ1-1	TGTGCCAGTAAACAGGGGGCGAACACTGAAGCTTTCTTT	CASKQGANTEAFF
NA	NA	TRBV7-3	TRBJ2-2	TGTGCCAGCAGCATGGGGGCCGGGGATGACACCGGGGAGCTGTTTTTT	CASSMGAGDDTGELFF
NA	TRBD2	TRBV2	TRBJ2-7	TGTGCCTGCCTCCTACTAGCGACCTCCTACGAGCAGTACTTC	CACLLLATSYEQYF
NA	TRBD1	TRBV5-1	TRBJ1-5	TGCGCCAGCAGCTTACAGGGGGAGAGTTCGCCCCAGCATTTT	CASSLQGESSPQHF
NA	TRBD1	TRBV18	TRBJ1-4	TGTGCCAGCTCCCTGACAGGGGGGGATGAAAAACTGTTTTTT	CASSLTGGDEKLFF
NA	TRBD1	TRBV28	TRBJ1-5	TGTGCCAGCTATATTCCTAAGAGACAGGGACGGAGCAATCAGCCCCAGCATTTT	CASYIPKRQGRSNQPQHF
few	NA	TRBV5-4	TRBJ1-5	TGTGCCAGCAGCTTTGGCAGAGGCCAGCCCCAGCATTTT	CASSFGRGQPQHF
few	NA	TRBV25-1	TRBJ1-4	TGTGCCAGCAGTGATCGAGAGGCAAATGAAAAACTGTTTTTT	CASSDREANEKLFF
NA	TRBD2	TRBV7-8	TRBJ2-7	TGTGCCAGCAGCGCCGGACTAGCGGGAGTCTACGAGCAGTACTTC	CASSAGLAGVYEQYF
NA	TRBD2	TRBV10-2	TRBJ2-1	TGCGCCACCAAACTAGCGGGGGGTGCGGATGAGCAGTTCTTC	CATKLAGGADEQFF
once	NA	TRBV6-4	TRBJ2-3	TGTGCCAGCAGTGACCTGAGCACAGATACGCAGTATTTT	CASSDLSTDTQYF
NA	TRBD1	TRBV19	TRBJ2-3	TGTGCCACCCAGGACAGGGGGCTCGCAGATACGCAGTATTTT	CATQDRGLADTQYF
NA	TRBD1	TRBV18	TRBJ1-4	TGTGCCAGCTCGCCCGACAGGGTCGGAGAAAAACTGTTTTTT	CASSPDRVGEKLFF
few	NA	TRBV10-3	TRBJ1-1	TGTGCCATCAGTGAGAAGGGGGGGAGCACTGAAGCTTTCTTT	CAISEKGGSTEAFF
NA	TRBD2	TRBV6-1	TRBJ2-1	TGTGCCAGCAGTGGACTAGCGGGAAGGGGATACAATGAGCAGTTCTTC	CASSGLAGRGYNEQFF
NA	TRBD1	TRBV19	TRBJ1-2	TGTGCCAGTAGCCACTATCGTTTAGAACAGGGGAATGGCTACACCTTC	CASSHYRLEQGNGYTF
NA	NA	TRBV15	TRBJ2-4	TGTGCCACCAGCAGAGAGGCAGGGGTGGCCATTCAGTACTTC	CATSREAGVAIQYF
NA	NA	TRBV28	TRBJ1-1	TGTGCCAGCAGGAAGCCGGTTGCTGAAGCTTTCTTT	CASRKPVAEAFF
NA	NA	TRBV6-6	TRBJ1-5	TGTGCCAGCAGTTACTCGTCCGATCAGCCCCAGCATTTT	CASSYSSDQPQHF
NA	NA	TRBV7-5	TRBJ1-4	TGTGTCAGAAGCAGGGTTGTTGGGACAGGGGGTATGAGACTGTTTTTT	CVRSRVVGTGGMRLFF
NA	TRBD1	TRBV5-4	TRBJ1-2	TGTGCCAGCAGCCGATTCGGACAGGGGGCAAGGGAGTATGGCTACACCTTC	CASSRFGQGAREYGYTF
NA	NA	TRBV6-5	TRBJ1-5	TGTGCCAGCAGTCCTACCCAGGGGAGCAATCAGCCCCAGCATTTT	CASSPTQGSNQPQHF